This T cell receptor beta chain was identified during a study of response to subunit inactivated influenza vaccine. Overall study results and limits: The study's authors posited that every seasonal influenza vaccination enlists few new T cells.

To note about this clonotype: Its antigen is unidentified.

Looked up from germline, CDR1 is MNHEY and CDR2 is SVGAGI. Deletions cut 0 bases from V and 4 bases from J, with 18 bases between. This CDR3 comprises 17 residues. TCRdb re-derived calls from the RT-PCR reads in MiXCR, one entry per CDR3 protein. Of about 160,000 distinct CDR3 sequences in the sample, about 11% were seen once. The receptor's source is a man aged 50 to 75 who received an inactivated influenza vaccine. The V and J genes are TRBV6-5 and TRBJ2-5; D call uncertain. The starting material was CD8+ T cells sorted from PBMCs, obtained roughly 24 months after vaccination. CDR3 loop: CASSYSFTDHMGETQYF. The CDR3 DNA sequence: TGTGCCAGCAGTTACTCTTTTACGGACCACATGGGAGAGACCCAGTACTTC.